This T cell receptor beta chain was sequenced in a study of T cell repertoires in cytomegalovirus infection. Looking at the study overall: Matching HLA type, along with CMV infection, was indicated by public TCR beta signatures.

Trimming pared 2 bases from V and 1 base from J, leaving 8 bases between. This CDR3 is built from 14 residues. Germline V gives CDR1 SSHAT, CDR2 FNYEAQ (reference sequence). MiXCR, run by TCRdb on the reads, gives a single entry per CDR3 protein. The table records about 230,000 distinct CDR3 sequences, roughly 22% of them present only once. Overall study results and limits: HLA-C-restricted CMV clonotypes gave the most frequent clonotype in two of eight donors. The cumulative frequency of public TCR beta families identified carriers of CMV plus the relevant HLA.

About this clonotype itself: The antigen remains unidentified.

The sequenced material came from CD8+ T cells from PBMCs. This receptor was obtained from a human donor in good health (CMV status not recorded). Some clones in this sample may be carry-over from other donors' samples. The chain carries TRBV7-7 and TRBJ1-1; D unresolved. The CDR3: CASSLTHGNTEAFF. CDR3 coding DNA: TGTGCCAGCAGCTTAACCCACGGGAACACTGAAGCTTTCTTT.